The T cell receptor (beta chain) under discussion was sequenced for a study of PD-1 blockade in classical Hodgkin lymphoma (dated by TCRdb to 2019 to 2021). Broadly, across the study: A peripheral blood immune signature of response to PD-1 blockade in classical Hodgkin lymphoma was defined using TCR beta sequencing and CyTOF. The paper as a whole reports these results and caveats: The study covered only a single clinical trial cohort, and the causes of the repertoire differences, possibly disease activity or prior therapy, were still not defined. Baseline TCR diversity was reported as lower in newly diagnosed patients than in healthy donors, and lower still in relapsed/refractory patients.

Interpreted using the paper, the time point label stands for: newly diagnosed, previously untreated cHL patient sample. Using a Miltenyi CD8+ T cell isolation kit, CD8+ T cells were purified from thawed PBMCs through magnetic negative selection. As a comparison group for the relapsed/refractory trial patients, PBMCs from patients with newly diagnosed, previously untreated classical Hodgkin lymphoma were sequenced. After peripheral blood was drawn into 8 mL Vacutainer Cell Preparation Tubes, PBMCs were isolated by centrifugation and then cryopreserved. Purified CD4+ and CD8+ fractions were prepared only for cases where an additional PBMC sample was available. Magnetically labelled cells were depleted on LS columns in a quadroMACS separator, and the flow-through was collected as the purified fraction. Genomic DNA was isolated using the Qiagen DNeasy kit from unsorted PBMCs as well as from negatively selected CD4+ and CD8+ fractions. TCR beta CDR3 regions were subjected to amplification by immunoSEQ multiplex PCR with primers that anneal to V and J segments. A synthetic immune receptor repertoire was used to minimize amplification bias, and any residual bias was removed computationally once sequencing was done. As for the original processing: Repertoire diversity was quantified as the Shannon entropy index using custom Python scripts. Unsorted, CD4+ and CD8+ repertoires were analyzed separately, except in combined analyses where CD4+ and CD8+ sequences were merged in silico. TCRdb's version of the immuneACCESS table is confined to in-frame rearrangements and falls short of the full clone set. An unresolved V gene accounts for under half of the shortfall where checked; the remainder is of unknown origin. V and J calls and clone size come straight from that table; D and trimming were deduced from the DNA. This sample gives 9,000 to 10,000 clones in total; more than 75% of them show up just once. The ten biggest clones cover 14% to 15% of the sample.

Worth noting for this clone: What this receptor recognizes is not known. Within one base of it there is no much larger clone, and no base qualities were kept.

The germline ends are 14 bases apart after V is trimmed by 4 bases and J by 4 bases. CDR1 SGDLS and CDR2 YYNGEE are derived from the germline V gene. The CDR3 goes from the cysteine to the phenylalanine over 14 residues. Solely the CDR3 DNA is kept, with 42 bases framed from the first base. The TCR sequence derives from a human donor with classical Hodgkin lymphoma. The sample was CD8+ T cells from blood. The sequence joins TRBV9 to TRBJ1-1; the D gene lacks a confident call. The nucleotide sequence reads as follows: TGTGCCAGCAGCACCAGTGTACGGGTCACTGAAGCTTTCTTT. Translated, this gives CASSTSVRVTEAFF.